The rows below give T cell receptor beta chains drawn from one sample of a study of CD8 T cells in Susac syndrome. MiXCR, applied by TCRdb to the immunoSEQ multiplex PCR reads, yields one record per CDR3 protein. Of around 230,000 distinct CDR3 sequences in the sample, roughly 96% were seen once. The sample comprised CD4+ T cells from PBMCs. The receptors were sampled from a human donor with multiple sclerosis. CDR3s include the opening cysteine and the closing phenylalanine or tryptophan. The order of the fields is J gene, clone size, V gene, CDR3 protein. Size is stated for part of the rows, as once, few or many counts, or as a class when the clone is expanded.

>TRBJ2-7|-|TRBV7-9
CASSLSGSTYEQYF
>TRBJ2-4|-|TRBV12-3/TRBV12-4
CASTEGQLGKNIQYF
>TRBJ1-5|-|TRBV20-1
CSAIGSNQPQHF
>TRBJ2-2|-|TRBV20-1
CSASPRRAGELFF
>TRBJ1-5|-|TRBV30
CAWGPTGGVNQPQHF
>TRBJ2-7|-|TRBV5-4
CASSLVGRGNEQYF
>TRBJ2-1|-|TRBV29-1
CSADREGYNEQFF
>TRBJ2-7|-|TRBV3-1
CASSQFPARTYEQYF
>TRBJ2-7|-|TRBV4-1
CASSQAPGQVSYEQYF
>TRBJ2-5|once|TRBV30
CAWSPGLAPQETQYF
>TRBJ2-1|-|TRBV20-1
CSASFLAGGPHNEQFF
>TRBJ2-5|once|TRBV7-9
CASSYRTPVETQYF
>TRBJ2-3|-|TRBV4-2
CASSHRGEGGGTDTQYF
>TRBJ2-7|-|TRBV7-8
CASSLEFEQYF
>TRBJ2-1|-|TRBV6-5
CASSYPGTAEQFF
>TRBJ1-2|-|TRBV6-6
CASSQALGLGDGYTF
>TRBJ2-5|-|TRBV29-1
CSVVWGPETQYF
>TRBJ2-1|-|TRBV5-4
CASSRGTRGYNEQFF
>TRBJ2-7|-|TRBV5-1
CASSLDRARSSYEQYF
>TRBJ2-7|-|TRBV2
CASTAGSYEQYF
>TRBJ2-3|-|TRBV9
CASSPHSSDTQYF
>TRBJ2-3|-|TRBV13
CASSLATLQLTDTQYF
>TRBJ1-1|-|TRBV29-1
CSVDKSNTEAFF
>TRBJ2-2|-|TRBV7-9
CASSSLAGKNTGELFF
>TRBJ1-2|-|TRBV5-1
CASSLEAALYGYTF
>TRBJ2-1|-|TRBV28
CASSRFGGDYNEQFF
>TRBJ1-1|-|TRBV6-6
CATLQGPPFGEAFF
>TRBJ2-7|-|TRBV3-1
CASSQVGDRAAYEQYF
>TRBJ2-2|-|TRBV19
CASSRRSPNTGELFF
>TRBJ1-1|-|TRBV20-1
CSASKGTEAFF